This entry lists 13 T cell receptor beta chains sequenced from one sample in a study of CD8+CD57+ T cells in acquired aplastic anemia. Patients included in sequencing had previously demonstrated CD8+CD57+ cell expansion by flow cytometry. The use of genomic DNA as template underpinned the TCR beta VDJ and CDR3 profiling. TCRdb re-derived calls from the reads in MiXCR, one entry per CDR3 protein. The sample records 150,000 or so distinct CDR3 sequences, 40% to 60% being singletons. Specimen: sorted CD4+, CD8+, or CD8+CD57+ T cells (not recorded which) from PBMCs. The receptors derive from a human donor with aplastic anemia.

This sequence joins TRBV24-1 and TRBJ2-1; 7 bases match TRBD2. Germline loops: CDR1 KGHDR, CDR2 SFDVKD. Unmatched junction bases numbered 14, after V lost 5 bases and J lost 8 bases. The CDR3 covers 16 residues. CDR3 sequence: CATSGVRREMGDEQFF. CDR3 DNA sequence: TGTGCCACCAGTGGAGTGAGGCGGGAGATGGGCGATGAGCAGTTCTTC.

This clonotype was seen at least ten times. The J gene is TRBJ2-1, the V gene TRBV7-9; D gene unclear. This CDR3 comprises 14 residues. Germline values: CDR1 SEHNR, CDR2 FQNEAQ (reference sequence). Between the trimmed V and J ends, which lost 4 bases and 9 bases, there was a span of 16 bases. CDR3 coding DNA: TGTGCCAGCAGCTCTCCTAGTAGCTGGGGTGAGCAGTTCTTC. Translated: CASSSPSSWGEQFF. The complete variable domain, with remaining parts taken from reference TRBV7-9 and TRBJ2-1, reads DTGVSQNPRHKITKRGQNVTFRCDPISEHNRLYWYRQTLGQGPEFLTYFQNEAQLEKSRLLSDRFSAERPKGSFSTLEIQRTEQGDSAMYLCASSSPSSWGEQFFGPGTRLTVL.

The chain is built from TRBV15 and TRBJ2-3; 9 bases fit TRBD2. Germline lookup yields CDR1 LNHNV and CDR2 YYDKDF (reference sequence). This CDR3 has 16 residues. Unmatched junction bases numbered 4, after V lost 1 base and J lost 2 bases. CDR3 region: CATSRGTSAITDTQYF. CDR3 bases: TGTGCCACCAGCAGAGGGACTAGCGCTATCACAGATACGCAGTATTTT.

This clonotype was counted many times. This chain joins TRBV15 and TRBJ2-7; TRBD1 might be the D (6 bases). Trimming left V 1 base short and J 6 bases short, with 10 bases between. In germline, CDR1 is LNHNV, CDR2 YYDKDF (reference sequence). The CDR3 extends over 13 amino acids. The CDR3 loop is CATSRVGQGEQYF. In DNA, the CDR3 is TGTGCCACCAGCAGAGTGGGACAAGGCGAGCAGTACTTC.

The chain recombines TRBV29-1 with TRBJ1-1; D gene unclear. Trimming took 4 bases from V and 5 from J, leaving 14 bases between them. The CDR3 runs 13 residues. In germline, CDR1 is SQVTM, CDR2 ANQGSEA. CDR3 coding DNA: TGCAGCGTTGCTCCCTCTGCGGGGACTGAAGCTTTCTTT. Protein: CSVAPSAGTEAFF.

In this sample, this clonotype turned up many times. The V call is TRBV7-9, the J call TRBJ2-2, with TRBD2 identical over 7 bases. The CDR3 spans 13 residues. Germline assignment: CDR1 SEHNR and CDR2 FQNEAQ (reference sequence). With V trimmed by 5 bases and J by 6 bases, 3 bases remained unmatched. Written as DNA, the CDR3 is TGTGCCAGCAGCCCCGGACTAGCCGGGGAGCTGTTTTTT. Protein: CASSPGLAGELFF.

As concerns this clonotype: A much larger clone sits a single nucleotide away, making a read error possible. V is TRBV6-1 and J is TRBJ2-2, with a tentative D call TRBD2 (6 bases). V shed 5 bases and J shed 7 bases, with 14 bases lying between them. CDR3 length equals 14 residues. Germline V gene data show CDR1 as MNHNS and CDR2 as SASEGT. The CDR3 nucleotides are TGTGCCAGCAGTTCCCTAGCGAGCGGCGGGGAGCTGTTTTTT. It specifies CASSSLASGGELFF.

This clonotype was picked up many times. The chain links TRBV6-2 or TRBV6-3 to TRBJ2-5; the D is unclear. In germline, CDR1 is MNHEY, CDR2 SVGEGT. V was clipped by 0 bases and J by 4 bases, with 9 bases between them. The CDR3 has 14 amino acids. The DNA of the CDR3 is TGTGCCAGCAGTTACTCGACTGGCATAGAGACCCAGTACTTC. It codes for CASSYSTGIETQYF.

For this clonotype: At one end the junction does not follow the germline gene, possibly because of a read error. For the CDR3, the DNA is TGTGCCACCAGCAGAGATCTTCTGACGAGCAGTCACTTC. This sequence encodes CATSRDLLTSSHF. The chain is built from TRBV15 and TRBJ2-7, with unresolved D. This CDR3 has 13 amino acids. Germline V gives CDR1 LNHNV, CDR2 YYDKDF (reference sequence).

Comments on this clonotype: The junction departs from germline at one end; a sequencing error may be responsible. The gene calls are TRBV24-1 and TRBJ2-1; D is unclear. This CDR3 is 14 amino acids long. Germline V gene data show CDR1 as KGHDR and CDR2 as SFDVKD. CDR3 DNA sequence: TGTGCCACCGTTGGGGAACCCTTTCCCAATGAGCAGTCCTTC. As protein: CATVGEPFPNEQSF.

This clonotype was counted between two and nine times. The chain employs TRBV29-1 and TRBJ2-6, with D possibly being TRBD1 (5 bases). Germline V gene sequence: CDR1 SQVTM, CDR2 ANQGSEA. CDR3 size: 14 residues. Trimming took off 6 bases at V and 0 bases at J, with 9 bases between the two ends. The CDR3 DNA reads TGCAGCGTGGCCGACAGCTCTGGGGCCAACGTCCTGACTTTC. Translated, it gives CSVADSSGANVLTF.

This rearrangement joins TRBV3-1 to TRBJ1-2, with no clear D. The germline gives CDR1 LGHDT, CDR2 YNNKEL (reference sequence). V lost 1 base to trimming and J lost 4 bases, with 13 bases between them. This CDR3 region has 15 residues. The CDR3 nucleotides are TGTGCCAGCAGCCAAGTGGGCAATCGGCTCTATGGCTACACCTTC. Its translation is CASSQVGNRLYGYTF.

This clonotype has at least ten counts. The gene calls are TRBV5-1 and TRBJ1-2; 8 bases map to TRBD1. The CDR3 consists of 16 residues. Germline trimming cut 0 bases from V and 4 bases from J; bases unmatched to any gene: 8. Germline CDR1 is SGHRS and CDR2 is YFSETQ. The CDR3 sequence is CASSLVSDRDTYGYTF. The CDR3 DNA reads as TGCGCCAGCAGCTTGGTTTCGGACAGGGATACCTATGGCTACACCTTC.